The clone carrying this T cell receptor beta chain was seen many times. Its antigen is unknown. Preparation of the TCRbeta library was carried out with unique molecular identifiers. MiXCR, run by TCRdb on the PCR reads, gives a single entry per CDR3 protein. Among 15,000 to 20,000 distinct CDR3 sequences, around 5% were seen once, and the ten largest hold approximately 7%. This entry comes from a study of T-cell reconstitution after alpha-beta-depleted transplantation in children. This CDR3 spans 14 amino acids. The V gene's germline CDR1 is LNHDA and CDR2 SQIVND (reference sequence). V shed 6 bases and J 3 bases; nucleotides not matched to a gene: 6. Study observations and caveats: The main origin of T-cell counts and diversity one year after transplant was newly produced T cells. Two months or so post-transplant, alpha-beta T cells reportedly derived from several hundred expanded graft clones. Recipient T cells and thymic progenitors that survived were the source of the high TCRbeta diversity seen at day 60 in some patients.

The sample consisted of PBMCs, taken before TCRalphabeta/CD19-depleted stem cell transplant. The clonotype comes from a boy between 10 and 17 years old with acute lymphoblastic leukemia, due to receive a stem cell transplant. The chain is built from TRBV19 and TRBJ1-1; 8 positions match TRBD1. DNA for the CDR3: TGTGCCAGTAGAGGACAGGGCCGGGACACTGAAGCTTTCTTT. Translated, it gives CASRGQGRDTEAFF. Complete variable domain (other parts from reference TRBV19 and TRBJ1-1): DGGITQSPKYLFRKEGQNVTLSCEQNLNHDAMYWYRQDPGQGLRLIYYSQIVNDFQKGDIAEGYSVSREKKESFPLTVTSAQKNPTAFYLCASRGQGRDTEAFFGQGTRLTVV.